This T cell receptor beta chain was documented in a study of control samples from healthy donors and cancer patients. The CDR3 totals 14 residues. Germline CDR1 reads SGHRS; CDR2 reads YFSETQ. V was cut by 2 bases and J by 1 base, with 9 bases left in between. Assay used: immunoSEQ multiplex PCR; TCRdb lists only in-frame clones, some missing. The sample lists about 69,000 clones, about four fifths occurring once. This chain joins TRBV5-1 and TRBJ1-1; D is unclear. Sequenced: PBMCs. This sequence was found in a woman in her forties or fifties with lung cancer. This CDR3 is CASSLYGANTEAFF. The CDR3 nucleotides are TGCGCCAGCAGCTTATACGGAGCGAACACTGAAGCTTTCTTT.